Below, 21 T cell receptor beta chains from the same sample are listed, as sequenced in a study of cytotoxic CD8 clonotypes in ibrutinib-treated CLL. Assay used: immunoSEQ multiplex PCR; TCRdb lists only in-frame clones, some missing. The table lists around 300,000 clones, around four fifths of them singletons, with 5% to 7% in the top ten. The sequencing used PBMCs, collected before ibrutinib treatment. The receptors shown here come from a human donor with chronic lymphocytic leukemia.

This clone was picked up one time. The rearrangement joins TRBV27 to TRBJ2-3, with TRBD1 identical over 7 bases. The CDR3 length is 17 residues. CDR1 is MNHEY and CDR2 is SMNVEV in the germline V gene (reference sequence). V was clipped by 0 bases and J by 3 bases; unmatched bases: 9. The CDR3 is CASSLSTGMVGTDTQYF. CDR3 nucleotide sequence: TGTGCCAGCAGTTTATCGACAGGGATGGTTGGAACAGATACGCAGTATTTT.

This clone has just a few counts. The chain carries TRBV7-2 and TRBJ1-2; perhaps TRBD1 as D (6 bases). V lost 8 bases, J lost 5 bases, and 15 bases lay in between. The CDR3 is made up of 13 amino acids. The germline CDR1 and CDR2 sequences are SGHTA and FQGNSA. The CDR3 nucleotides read TGTGCCAGCCAACGAAGGGGGAGGTATGGCTACACCTTC. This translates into CASQRRGRYGYTF.

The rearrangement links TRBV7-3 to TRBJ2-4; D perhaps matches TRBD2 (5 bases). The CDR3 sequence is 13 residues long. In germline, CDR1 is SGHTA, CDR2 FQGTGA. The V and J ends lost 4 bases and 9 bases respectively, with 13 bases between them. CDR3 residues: CASSSPGSGIQYF. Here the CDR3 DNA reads TGTGCCAGCAGCTCCCCTGGGAGTGGCATTCAGTACTTC.

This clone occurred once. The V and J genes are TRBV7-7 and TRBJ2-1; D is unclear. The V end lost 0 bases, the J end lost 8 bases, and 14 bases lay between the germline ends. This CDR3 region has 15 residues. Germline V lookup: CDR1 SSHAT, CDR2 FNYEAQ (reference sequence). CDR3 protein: CASSLAYSSAYEQFF. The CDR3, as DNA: TGTGCCAGCAGCTTAGCCTACTCCTCGGCATATGAGCAGTTCTTC.

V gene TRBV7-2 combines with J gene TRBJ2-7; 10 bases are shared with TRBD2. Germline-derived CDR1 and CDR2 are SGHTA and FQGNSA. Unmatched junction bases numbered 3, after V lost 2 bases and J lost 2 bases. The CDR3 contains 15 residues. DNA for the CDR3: TGTGCCAGCAGCTTAAGGACTAGCGGCGCCTACGAGCAGTACTTC. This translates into CASSLRTSGAYEQYF.

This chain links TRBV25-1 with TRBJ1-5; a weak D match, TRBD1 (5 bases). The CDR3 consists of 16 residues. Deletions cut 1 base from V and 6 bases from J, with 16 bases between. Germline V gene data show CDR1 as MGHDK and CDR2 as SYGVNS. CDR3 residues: CASSEFCRDGSQPQHF. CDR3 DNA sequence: TGTGCCAGCAGTGAATTCTGCAGGGACGGTAGTCAGCCCCAGCATTTT.

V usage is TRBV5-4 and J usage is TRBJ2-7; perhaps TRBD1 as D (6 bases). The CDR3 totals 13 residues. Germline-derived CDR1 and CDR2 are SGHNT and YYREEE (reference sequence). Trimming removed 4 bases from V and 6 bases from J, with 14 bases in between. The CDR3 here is CASSIYQGPEQYF. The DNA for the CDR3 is TGTGCCAGCAGCATATATCAGGGGCCCGAGCAGTACTTC.

The CDR3 reads CASSYSGRQLSEKLFF. DNA for the CDR3: TGTGCCAGCAGTTACTCGGGGCGGCAGTTGAGTGAAAAACTGTTTTTT. The chain is built from TRBV6-5 and TRBJ1-4; D possibly corresponds to TRBD1 (5 bases). Trimming cost V 0 bases and J 7 bases, with 15 bases left between them. The length of the CDR3 is 16 residues. Germline V CDR1 and CDR2: MNHEY, SVGAGI.

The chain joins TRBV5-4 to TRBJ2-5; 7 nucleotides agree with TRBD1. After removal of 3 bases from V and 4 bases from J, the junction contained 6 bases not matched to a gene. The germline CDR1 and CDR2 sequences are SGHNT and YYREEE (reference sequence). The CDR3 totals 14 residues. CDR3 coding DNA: TGTGCCAGCAGCTCCCGACAGGGCCCAGAGACCCAGTACTTC. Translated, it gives CASSSRQGPETQYF. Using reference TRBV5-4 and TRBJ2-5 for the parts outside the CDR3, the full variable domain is ETGVTQSPTHLIKTRGQQVTLRCSSQSGHNTVSWYQQALGQGPQFIFQYYREEENGRGNFPPRFSGLQFPNYSSELNVNALELDDSALYLCASSSRQGPETQYFGPGTRLLVL.

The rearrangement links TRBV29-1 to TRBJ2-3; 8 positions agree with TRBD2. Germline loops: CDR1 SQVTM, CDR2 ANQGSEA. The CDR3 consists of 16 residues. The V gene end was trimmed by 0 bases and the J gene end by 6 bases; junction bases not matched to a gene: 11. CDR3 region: CSVEDRDSGAWDTQYF. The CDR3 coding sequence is TGCAGCGTTGAAGATCGGGATAGCGGGGCTTGGGATACGCAGTATTTT.

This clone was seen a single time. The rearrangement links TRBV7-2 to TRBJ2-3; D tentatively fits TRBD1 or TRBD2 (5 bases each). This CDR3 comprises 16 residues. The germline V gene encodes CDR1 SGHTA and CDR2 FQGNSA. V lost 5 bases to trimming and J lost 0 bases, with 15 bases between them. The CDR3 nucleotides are TGTGCCAGCAGCCGAGGGGCTATCCTTAGCACAGATACGCAGTATTTT. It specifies CASSRGAILSTDTQYF.

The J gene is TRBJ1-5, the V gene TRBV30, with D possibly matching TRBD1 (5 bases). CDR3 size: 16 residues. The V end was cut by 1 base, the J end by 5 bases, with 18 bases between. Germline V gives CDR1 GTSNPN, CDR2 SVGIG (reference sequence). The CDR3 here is CAWSAPAGTGYQPQHF. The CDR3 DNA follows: TGTGCCTGGAGTGCCCCCGCGGGGACGGGCTATCAGCCCCAGCATTTT.

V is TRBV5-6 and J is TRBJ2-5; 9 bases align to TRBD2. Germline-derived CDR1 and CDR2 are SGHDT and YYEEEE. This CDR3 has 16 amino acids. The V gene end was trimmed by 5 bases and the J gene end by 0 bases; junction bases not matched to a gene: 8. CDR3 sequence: CASSYPLAGYQETQYF. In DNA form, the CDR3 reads TGTGCCAGCAGTTATCCTCTAGCGGGATACCAAGAGACCCAGTACTTC.

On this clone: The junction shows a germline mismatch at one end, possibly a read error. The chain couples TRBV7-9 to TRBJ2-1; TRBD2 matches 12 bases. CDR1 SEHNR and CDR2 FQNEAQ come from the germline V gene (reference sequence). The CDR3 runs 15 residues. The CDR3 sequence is CASSLAGGPSDEQFF. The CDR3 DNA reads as TGTGCCAGCAGCCTAGCGGGAGGGCCCAGTGATGAGCAGTTCTTC.

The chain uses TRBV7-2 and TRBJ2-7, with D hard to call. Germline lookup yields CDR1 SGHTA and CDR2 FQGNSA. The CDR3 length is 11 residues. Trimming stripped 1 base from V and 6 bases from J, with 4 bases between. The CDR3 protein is CASSLVSEQYF. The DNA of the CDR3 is TGTGCCAGCAGCTTAGTCTCCGAGCAGTACTTC.

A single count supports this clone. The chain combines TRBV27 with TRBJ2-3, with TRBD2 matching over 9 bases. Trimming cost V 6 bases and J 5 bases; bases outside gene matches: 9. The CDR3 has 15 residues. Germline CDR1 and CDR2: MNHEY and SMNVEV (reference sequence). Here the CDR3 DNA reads TGTGCCAGCAGCAGGACTAGCGCTCTGAGAGATACGCAGTATTTT. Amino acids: CASSRTSALRDTQYF.

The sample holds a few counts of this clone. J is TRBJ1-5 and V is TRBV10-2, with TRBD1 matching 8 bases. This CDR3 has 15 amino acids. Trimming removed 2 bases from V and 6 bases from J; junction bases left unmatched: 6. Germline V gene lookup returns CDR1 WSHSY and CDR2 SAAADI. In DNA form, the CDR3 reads TGCGCCAGCAGTGAGATACAGGGGGATGGTCAGCCCCAGCATTTT. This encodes CASSEIQGDGQPQHF.

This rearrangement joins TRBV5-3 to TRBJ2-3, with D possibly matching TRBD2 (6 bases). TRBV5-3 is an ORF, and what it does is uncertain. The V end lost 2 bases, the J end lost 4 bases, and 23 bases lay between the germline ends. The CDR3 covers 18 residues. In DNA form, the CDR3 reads TGTGCCAGAAGCTTCCCTTACTTTCGACTAGGTGGGGCAGATACGCAGTATTTT. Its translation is CARSFPYFRLGGADTQYF.

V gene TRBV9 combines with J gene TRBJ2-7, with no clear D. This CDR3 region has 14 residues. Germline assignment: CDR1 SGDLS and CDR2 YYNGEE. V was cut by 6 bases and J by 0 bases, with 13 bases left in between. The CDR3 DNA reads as TGTGCCAGCACCAAAGGAATTATCTCCTACGAGCAGTACTTC. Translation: CASTKGIISYEQYF.

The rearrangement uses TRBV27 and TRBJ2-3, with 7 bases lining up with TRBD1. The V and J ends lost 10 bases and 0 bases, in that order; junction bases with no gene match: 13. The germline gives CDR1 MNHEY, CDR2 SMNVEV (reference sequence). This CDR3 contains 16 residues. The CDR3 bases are TGTGCCACTAACCGACCCGGGACAGTGAGCACAGATACGCAGTATTTT. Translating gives CATNRPGTVSTDTQYF.

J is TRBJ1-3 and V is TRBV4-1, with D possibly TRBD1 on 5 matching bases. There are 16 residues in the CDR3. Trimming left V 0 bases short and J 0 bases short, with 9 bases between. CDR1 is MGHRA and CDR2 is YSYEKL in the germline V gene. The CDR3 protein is CASSQETAYSGNTIYF. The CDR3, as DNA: TGCGCCAGCAGCCAAGAGACAGCTTACTCTGGAAACACCATATATTTT.